Sequencing of this TCR beta chain was carried out in a study of early T cells in non-severe SARS-CoV-2 infection. Individual cDNA molecules carried attached unique molecular identifiers. MiXCR was run by TCRdb on the 5' RACE reads, yielding one entry per CDR3 protein. Here the sample spans 50,000 or so distinct CDR3 sequences, roughly 5.9% being singletons. The V and J ends lost 4 bases and 2 bases respectively, with 11 bases between them. There are 14 residues in the CDR3. Germline loops: CDR1 MGHRA, CDR2 YSYEKL. The sample holds many counts of this clonotype. This TCR was sampled from an adult who was a healthcare worker with PCR-confirmed SARS-CoV-2 infection or an uninfected control (not recorded which). The sequencing sample was made of whole blood. This chain links TRBV4-1 with TRBJ1-1, with D maybe TRBD1 (5 bases). The CDR3 sequence is CASSPRDRNTEAFF. The DNA of the CDR3 is TGCGCCAGCAGCCCCCGAGACAGAAACACTGAAGCTTTCTTT.